This TCR beta chain was documented in a study of cytomegalovirus exposure and HLA in healthy donors. Study-wide background: Counted in an early data release were approximately 85 million unique TCRs from HLA-typed donors.

With 60 Vbeta and 13 Jbeta primers, the PCR was carried out. Generated by immunoSEQ multiplex PCR, the TCRdb table keeps only in-frame clones and is missing some. The table shows roughly 120,000 clones, with less than 80% occurring only once. Per the germline V gene, CDR1 is KGHSH and CDR2 is LQKENI. The J segment lost 0 bases and the V segment lost 3 bases, leaving 8 bases of the junction unmatched. The CDR3 runs 16 residues. The source is a woman between 45 and 65 years old in good health and CMV-seropositive. Sample: PBMCs. The chain carries TRBV18 and TRBJ2-7, with 7 nucleotides matching TRBD1. CDR3 amino acids: CASSPPTGAYSYEQYF. The CDR3 bases are TGTGCCAGCTCACCGCCTACAGGGGCCTACTCCTACGAGCAGTACTTC.